One T cell receptor beta chain is described in this entry. This CDR3 comprises 10 residues. Germline V CDR1 and CDR2: MNHEY, SVGAGI. The V gene lost 9 bases and the J gene lost 7 bases, with 4 bases spanning the gap. This sample is drawn from a study of control samples from healthy donors and cancer patients. The protocol was immunoSEQ multiplex PCR, while the TCRdb copy is restricted to in-frame clones and leaves out a portion. The sample yields approximately 120,000 clones, roughly nine tenths seen once. The specimen sequenced was blood. This chain links TRBV6-5 with TRBJ1-6; no reliable D call. This receptor was taken from a man aged 18 to 29 in good health. CDR3: CASRNSPLHF. The DNA for the CDR3 is TGTGCCAGTCGGAATTCACCCCTCCACTTT.